Presented here are 20 T cell receptor beta chains from one specimen sequenced in a study of T cells in Graves' hyperthyroidism and ophthalmopathy. The CDR3 regions of TCR beta were amplified from RNA transcripts. In the first-round RT-PCR of the TCR CDR3, the HTBI primer set was used. MiXCR, run by TCRdb on the multiplex PCR reads, gives a single entry per CDR3 protein. This table holds 480,000 or so distinct CDR3 sequences, around 43% found once. The sequencing sample was made of peripheral blood or thyroid tissue (not recorded which). These receptors were taken from an adult woman with Graves' disease, either hyperthyroidism or ophthalmopathy (not recorded which).

CDR3 amino acids: CASSWGAQVEAFF. The CDR3 DNA reads TGTGCCAGTAGTTGGGGGGCGCAGGTTGAAGCTTTCTTT. This chain joins TRBV19 and TRBJ1-1, with a possible D match to TRBD1 (6 bases). The CDR3 contains 13 residues. Germline V gene sequence: CDR1 LNHDA, CDR2 SQIVND (reference sequence). The germline V and J ends were trimmed by 5 bases and 7 bases, with 14 bases remaining between them.

The genes are TRBV20-1 and TRBJ2-7; D might be TRBD1 or TRBD2, each matching 7 bases. V dropped 5 bases and J dropped 4 bases, with 15 bases sitting between them. This CDR3 region has 13 residues. Per germline, CDR1 DFQATT and CDR2 SNEGSKA (reference sequence). Here the CDR3 DNA reads TGCAGTGCTTTAGGGGAGGGGGCTTACGAGCAGTACTTC. Encoded protein: CSALGEGAYEQYF.

This clonotype was counted many times. V is TRBV15 and J is TRBJ1-5; D not resolved. Germline V gene lookup returns CDR1 LNHNV and CDR2 YYDKDF (reference sequence). CDR3 length: 12 amino acids. The V end lost 3 bases, the J end lost 3 bases, and 3 bases lay between the germline ends. CDR3 in amino acids: CATSRDNQPQHF. DNA of the CDR3: TGTGCCACCAGCAGGGACAATCAGCCCCAGCATTTT. Combining the CDR3 with reference TRBV15 and TRBJ1-5 gives the whole variable domain DAMVIQNPRYQVTQFGKPVTLSCSQTLNHNVMYWYQQKSSQAPKLLFHYYDKDFNNEADTPDNFQSRRPNTSFCFLDIRSPGLGDTAMYLCATSRDNQPQHFGDGTRLSIL.

This chain joins TRBV20-1 and TRBJ2-5, with D unresolved. Germline V CDR1 and CDR2: DFQATT, SNEGSKA (reference sequence). V shed 5 bases and J shed 0 bases, with 1 base lying between them. The CDR3 runs 10 residues. The CDR3, as DNA: TGCAGTGCTTACCAAGAGACCCAGTACTTC. Translating it yields CSAYQETQYF.

This chain uses TRBV7-3 with TRBJ2-7; unclear D gene. V was cut by 6 bases and J by 3 bases, with 12 bases left in between. Germline CDR1 is SGHTA and CDR2 is FQGTGA. The CDR3 is 13 amino acids. CDR3 DNA sequence: TGTGCCAGCAGTTTACGTCCGGGCTACGAGCAGTACTTC. As protein: CASSLRPGYEQYF. Full variable domain (outside the CDR3, taken from reference TRBV7-3 and TRBJ2-7): GAGVSQTPSNKVTEKGKYVELRCDPISGHTALYWYRQSLGQGPEFLIYFQGTGAADDSGLPNDRFFAVRPEGSVSTLKIQRTERGDSAVYLCASSLRPGYEQYFGPGTRLTVT.

This clonotype was found many times. The chain has TRBV20-1 and TRBJ1-2; 7 bases agree with TRBD1. From germline, CDR1 is DFQATT and CDR2 SNEGSKA (reference sequence). This CDR3 contains 14 residues. The trim removed 0 bases at V and 4 bases at J, leaving 5 bases unmatched. The CDR3 region has the DNA TGCAGTGCTAGAGATAAAGACAGGGCCTATGGCTACACCTTC. This gives the protein CSARDKDRAYGYTF.

V and J are TRBV20-1 and TRBJ2-5, with D possibly TRBD2 on 6 matching bases. V was shortened by 0 bases and J by 5 bases, with 10 bases between the two germline ends. Germline CDR1 DFQATT, CDR2 SNEGSKA (reference sequence). The CDR3 spans 13 residues. In DNA, the CDR3 is TGCAGTGCTAGAGATGGAGGGTGGGAGACCCAGTACTTC. It specifies CSARDGGWETQYF.

This rearrangement joins TRBV6-1 to TRBJ1-1, with unresolved D. CDR3 size: 14 residues. The germline V gene encodes CDR1 MNHNS and CDR2 SASEGT. The V end lost 5 bases, the J end lost 6 bases, and 16 bases lay between the germline ends. The CDR3 loop is CASSYSPRFAEAFF. CDR3 nucleotides: TGTGCCAGCAGTTACTCCCCCCGCTTCGCTGAAGCTTTCTTT.

This chain connects TRBV29-1 to TRBJ2-7; 7 positions match TRBD2. The V gene's germline CDR1 is SQVTM and CDR2 ANQGSEA. Trimming removed 5 bases from V and 5 bases from J; junction bases left unmatched: 9. This CDR3 is 13 amino acids long. CDR3 sequence (DNA): TGCAGCGTTAGCGGGAAAACCATCCACGAGCAGTACTTC. Protein: CSVSGKTIHEQYF.

At least ten counts were recorded for this clonotype. The J gene is TRBJ2-7, the V gene TRBV5-1, with 10 nucleotides matching TRBD1. Germline V gene lookup returns CDR1 SGHRS and CDR2 YFSETQ. The CDR3 covers 15 residues. Germline trimming cut 3 bases from V and 2 bases from J; bases unmatched to any gene: 5. The CDR3 here is CASSSGQGVPYEQYF. CDR3 DNA: TGCGCCAGCAGCTCCGGACAGGGGGTCCCCTACGAGCAGTACTTC.

The chain couples TRBV30 to TRBJ1-1; no firm D call. The CDR3 contains 12 residues. Germline V gives CDR1 GTSNPN, CDR2 SVGIG (reference sequence). The V gene lost 6 bases and the J gene lost 5 bases, with 13 bases spanning the gap. The CDR3 coding sequence is TGTGCCTGTCGTGACGGGAGGACTGAAGCTTTCTTT. Its protein product is CACRDGRTEAFF.

In the case of this clonotype: A much larger clone is a single base away; this may be a read error. The genes are TRBV11-2 and TRBJ1-1; D gene unclear. The germline V gene has CDR1 SGHAT and CDR2 FQNNGV. This CDR3 has 13 amino acids. The CDR3 spells CASGFNADTEAFF. DNA of the CDR3: TGTGCCAGCGGCTTTAACGCGGACACTGAAGCTTTCTTT.

This clonotype was seen at least ten times. The junction shows a germline mismatch at one end, possibly a read error. The chain recombines TRBV7-3 with TRBJ1-2; 12 nucleotides align to TRBD1. Per the germline V gene, CDR1 is SGHTA and CDR2 is FQGTGA. The CDR3 spans 15 residues. The DNA of the CDR3 is TGTGCCAGCAGCCTAACCGGGACAGGGGGCTTTGGCTACACCTTC. Translated: CASSLTGTGGFGYTF.

Note on this clonotype: It may be a read error: a sequence one base away is much more abundant. The chain couples TRBV5-1 to TRBJ1-1; D gene unclear. V was cut by 0 bases and J by 3 bases, with 15 bases left in between. This CDR3 has 16 residues. CDR1 and CDR2 (germline): SGHRS, YFSETQ. For the CDR3, the DNA is TGCGCCAGCAGCTTGGCAATTCACTTTGGGGACACTGAAGCTTTCTTT. Translation: CASSLAIHFGDTEAFF.

This clonotype was counted many times. The chain couples TRBV7-2 to TRBJ2-3, with 9 bases lining up with TRBD2. The CDR3 has 17 amino acids. CDR1 and CDR2 from the germline V gene are SGHTA and FQGNSA. The trim removed 7 bases at V and 2 bases at J, leaving 13 bases unmatched. The DNA for the CDR3 is TGTGCCAGCACCACCGATCCCGGACTAGCGTACACAGATACGCAGTATTTT. Translation: CASTTDPGLAYTDTQYF. The whole variable domain, remainder taken from reference TRBV7-2 and TRBJ2-3, is GAGVSQSPSNKVTEKGKDVELRCDPISGHTALYWYRQSLGQGLEFLIYFQGNSAPDKSGLPSDRFSAERTGGSVSTLTIQRTQQEDSAVYLCASTTDPGLAYTDTQYFGPGTRLTVL.

This clonotype was counted ten times or more. The chain has TRBV12-3 or TRBV12-4 and TRBJ1-2, with a weak D call TRBD1 (5 bases). This CDR3 is 12 amino acids long. The germline V and J ends were trimmed by 6 bases and 6 bases, with 11 bases remaining between them. This CDR3 reads CASRQGDHGYTF. CDR3 coding DNA: TGTGCCAGCAGGCAGGGCGACCATGGCTACACCTTC.

There are many counts of this clonotype. The V gene is TRBV28, the J gene TRBJ1-2, with D unresolved. The germline CDR1 and CDR2 sequences are MDHEN and SYDVKM. The V and J ends lost 5 bases and 5 bases respectively, with 9 bases between them. The length of the CDR3 is 12 residues. The CDR3 here is CASSKIVYGYTF. The CDR3 coding sequence is TGTGCCAGCAGTAAGATTGTGTATGGCTACACCTTC.

This clonotype was seen repeatedly, ten times or more. The CDR3 region is CASSGSGGAETQYF. CDR3 DNA sequence: TGCGCCAGCAGTGGGTCCGGAGGGGCGGAGACCCAGTACTTC. The V and J genes are TRBV10-2 and TRBJ2-5, with a tentative D call TRBD2 (6 bases). There are 14 residues in the CDR3. Per germline, CDR1 WSHSY and CDR2 SAAADI. V was shortened by 4 bases and J by 5 bases, with 14 bases between the two germline ends.

The genes are TRBV5-1 and TRBJ1-2; D perhaps matches TRBD1 (6 bases). CDR1 SGHRS and CDR2 YFSETQ come from the germline V gene. The CDR3 has 13 amino acids. V lost 0 bases, J lost 6 bases, and 9 bases lay in between. Here the CDR3 DNA reads TGCGCCAGCAGCTTGGCCCAGGGGCATGGCTACACCTTC. The encoded protein is CASSLAQGHGYTF.

The CDR3 is CASLPTRSGNTIYF. In DNA, the CDR3 is TGTGCCAGCCTCCCAACCAGATCTGGAAACACCATATATTTT. This chain uses TRBV2 with TRBJ1-3; D gene uncertain. CDR1 SNHLY and CDR2 FYNNEI come from the germline V gene. This CDR3 has 14 residues. The V end lost 8 bases, the J end lost 1 base, and 12 bases lay between the germline ends. The full variable domain, rest sourced from reference TRBV2 and TRBJ1-3, is EPEVTQTPSHQVTQMGQEVILRCVPISNHLYFYWYRQILGQKVEFLVSFYNNEISEKSEIFDDQFSVERPDGSNFTLKIRSTKLEDSAMYFCASLPTRSGNTIYFGEGSWLTVV.